The next 26 T cell receptor beta chains were all read from a single sample in a study of cytomegalovirus exposure and HLA in healthy donors. It was with 60 Vbeta and 13 Jbeta primers that the PCR ran. Repertoires were generated with immunoSEQ multiplex PCR, while TCRdb's copy carries only in-frame clones and drops some. The table shows 100,000 to 150,000 clones, with around 80% occurring only once. Sequenced material: PBMCs. The receptors were gathered from a man aged 25 to 40 in good health and CMV-seronegative.

The rearrangement links TRBV6-6 to TRBJ2-7; a possible D gene is TRBD2 (5 bases). V lost 7 bases to trimming and J lost 0 bases, with 10 bases between them. The CDR3 runs to 13 residues. Germline lookup yields CDR1 MNHNY and CDR2 SVGAGI (reference sequence). Written as DNA, the CDR3 is TGTGCCAGCACGACGGGAAGCTCCTACGAGCAGTACTTC. As protein: CASTTGSSYEQYF.

V is TRBV7-7 and J is TRBJ2-5; maybe TRBD1 (7 bases). Looked up from germline, CDR1 is SSHAT and CDR2 is FNYEAQ (reference sequence). The CDR3 sequence is 14 residues long. The CDR3 DNA reads as TGTGCTAGCGGCCCAGGGGACAGTCAAGAGACCCAGTACTTC. Its protein product is CASGPGDSQETQYF.

The J gene is TRBJ2-7, the V gene TRBV29-1; a weak D match, TRBD1 (6 bases). Germline V gives CDR1 SQVTM, CDR2 ANQGSEA. V gave up 4 bases and J gave up 1 base, with 11 bases separating them. The CDR3 consists of 13 residues. CDR3 loop: CSVAPGASYEQYF. CDR3 coding DNA: TGCAGCGTTGCACCAGGGGCGTCCTACGAGCAGTACTTC.

This clone was seen only once. The chain has TRBV10-2 and TRBJ1-1; D is ambiguous. Per the germline V gene, CDR1 is WSHSY and CDR2 is SAAADI. V dropped 2 bases and J dropped 7 bases, with 8 bases sitting between them. CDR3 length: 12 residues. CDR3 DNA: TGCGCCAGCAGTGAGGAGGTAATTGAAGCTTTCTTT. Protein product: CASSEEVIEAFF.

The CDR3 DNA is TGTGCCAGCAGTTATCAATGGAACACTGAAGCTTTCTTT. It specifies CASSYQWNTEAFF. The chain couples TRBV6-6 to TRBJ1-1; unclear D gene. V lost 3 bases, J lost 1 base, and 6 bases lay in between. The CDR3 runs to 13 residues. Germline CDR1 is MNHNY and CDR2 is SVGAGI (reference sequence).

The rearrangement links TRBV6-1 to TRBJ2-3; no clear D. With 1 base removed from V and 1 base from J, the gap between germline ends came to 12 bases. The length of the CDR3 is 16 residues. The germline gives CDR1 MNHNS, CDR2 SASEGT. CDR3 DNA sequence: TGTGCCAGCAGTGAAGAATCGGGTTATCGCACAGATACGCAGTATTTT. Protein: CASSEESGYRTDTQYF.

The chain is built from TRBV19 and TRBJ2-7, with 10 bases aligning to TRBD1. The V gene end was trimmed by 3 bases and the J gene end by 2 bases; junction bases not matched to a gene: 4. CDR1 and CDR2 from the germline V gene are LNHDA and SQIVND (reference sequence). The CDR3 is 15 amino acids. The CDR3 loop reads CASSIPGQGTYEQYF. The CDR3 bases are TGTGCCAGTAGTATCCCGGGACAGGGGACCTACGAGCAGTACTTC.

The chain links TRBV2 to TRBJ1-1; D possibly corresponds to TRBD1 (5 bases). The CDR3 covers 13 residues. Germline V CDR1 and CDR2: SNHLY, FYNNEI. V was trimmed by 7 bases and J by 1 base, leaving 10 bases between them. The CDR3 region is CASKTVENTEAFF. CDR3 DNA sequence: TGTGCCAGCAAGACAGTAGAGAACACTGAAGCTTTCTTT.

V and J are TRBV5-4 and TRBJ2-7; D may be TRBD2 (6 bases). Germline CDR1 and CDR2: SGHNT and YYREEE (reference sequence). The CDR3 contains 13 residues. Trimming shortened V by 4 bases and J by 9 bases, and 17 bases separated the two germline ends. This CDR3 reads CASSPGGQSGQYF. CDR3 sequence (DNA): TGTGCCAGCAGCCCAGGAGGGCAGTCCGGGCAGTACTTC. The variable domain in full, with the rest retrieved from reference TRBV5-4 and TRBJ2-7, is ETGVTQSPTHLIKTRGQQVTLRCSSQSGHNTVSWYQQALGQGPQFIFQYYREEENGRGNFPPRFSGLQFPNYSSELNVNALELDDSALYLCASSPGGQSGQYFGPGTRLTVT.

This clone was seen a few times. This chain links TRBV4-1 with TRBJ1-5, with 8 bases matching TRBD1. The CDR3 loop spans 15 amino acids. Germline V gene sequence: CDR1 MGHRA, CDR2 YSYEKL. Losses at the gene ends were 3 bases for V and 3 bases for J; bases not matched to a gene: 4. Here the CDR3 DNA reads TGCGCCAGCAGCCATAGGACAGGGATCAATCAGCCCCAGCATTTT. Translated, it gives CASSHRTGINQPQHF.

The CDR3 bases are TGTGCCAGCAGTTTACCGGGACTAGCGAGACACGAGCAGTACTTC. This codes for CASSLPGLARHEQYF. The chain is built from TRBV27 and TRBJ2-7; TRBD2 matches 10 bases. This CDR3 has 15 residues. Germline loops: CDR1 MNHEY, CDR2 SMNVEV (reference sequence). V trimming: 2 bases; J trimming: 5 bases; junction bases outside the gene matches: 6.

CDR3 sequence reads: CASGQLGGETQYF. DNA of the CDR3: TGTGCCAGCGGTCAGCTGGGAGGAGAGACCCAGTACTTC. V gene TRBV2 combines with J gene TRBJ2-5; a possible D gene is TRBD2 (6 bases). The CDR3 totals 13 residues. Trimming shortened V by 8 bases and J by 4 bases, and 14 bases separated the two germline ends. Germline CDR1 is SNHLY and CDR2 is FYNNEI. Based on the CDR3 plus reference TRBV2 and TRBJ2-5, the full variable domain is EPEVTQTPSHQVTQMGQEVILRCVPISNHLYFYWYRQILGQKVEFLVSFYNNEISEKSEIFDDQFSVERPDGSNFTLKIRSTKLEDSAMYFCASGQLGGETQYFGPGTRLLVL.

CDR3 DNA: TGCGCCAGCAGTGAAGGGGGCGGAGGTCAGCCCCAGCATTTT. Protein sequence: CASSEGGGGQPQHF. V usage is TRBV10-1 and J usage is TRBJ1-5, with 7 bases that match TRBD1. The V gene end was trimmed by 3 bases and the J gene end by 6 bases; junction bases not matched to a gene: 5. CDR3 length: 14 amino acids. The germline CDR1 and CDR2 sequences are WNHNN and SYGVQD (reference sequence).

The sample holds a few counts of this clone. The V call is TRBV13, the J call TRBJ2-7; unclear D gene. The germline V and J ends were trimmed by 3 bases and 3 bases, with 9 bases remaining between them. This CDR3 has 13 amino acids. The germline V gene encodes CDR1 PRHDT and CDR2 FYEKMQ (reference sequence). Here the CDR3 reads CASSFGSRYEQYF. Here the CDR3 DNA reads TGTGCCAGCAGCTTCGGGTCCCGCTACGAGCAGTACTTC. The whole variable domain, remainder taken from reference TRBV13 and TRBJ2-7, is AAGVIQSPRHLIKEKRETATLKCYPIPRHDTVYWYQQGPGQDPQFLISFYEKMQSDKGSIPDRFSAQQFSDYHSELNMSSLELGDSALYFCASSFGSRYEQYFGPGTRLTVT.

This chain joins TRBV7-8 and TRBJ1-1; tentatively, D is TRBD1 (6 bases). Germline CDR1 SGHVS, CDR2 FQNEAQ. V shed 5 bases and J shed 1 base, with 17 bases lying between them. The CDR3 contains 16 residues. CDR3 amino acids: CASSINTGMGNTEAFF. The DNA of the CDR3 is TGTGCCAGCAGCATAAATACAGGGATGGGGAACACTGAAGCTTTCTTT.

This clone was seen only once. The chain carries TRBV27 and TRBJ2-1; 10 nucleotides line up with TRBD2. The CDR3 extends over 15 amino acids. Germline loops: CDR1 MNHEY, CDR2 SMNVEV (reference sequence). V trimming: 7 bases; J trimming: 5 bases; junction bases outside the gene matches: 8. DNA of the CDR3: TGTGCCAGCATTCGGACTAGCGGCCCTAACAATGAGCAGTTCTTC. Encoded protein: CASIRTSGPNNEQFF.

V gene TRBV4-3 combines with J gene TRBJ2-1, with 10 bases identical to TRBD1. CDR1 LGHNA and CDR2 YSLEER come from the germline V gene. This CDR3 region has 12 residues. Trimming cost V 6 bases and J 10 bases; bases outside gene matches: 3. The CDR3 spells CASRGQGFEQFF. CDR3 nucleotide sequence: TGCGCCAGCAGGGGACAGGGGTTCGAGCAGTTCTTC.

This chain uses TRBV4-2 with TRBJ2-1; D perhaps matches TRBD1 (6 bases). Trimming took off 4 bases at V and 9 bases at J, with 10 bases between the two ends. Germline CDR1 LGHNA, CDR2 YNFKEQ. The CDR3 is made up of 12 amino acids. CDR3 amino acids: CASSPGATEQFF. CDR3 bases: TGTGCCAGCAGCCCAGGGGCGACTGAGCAGTTCTTC.

The rearrangement links TRBV7-2 to TRBJ1-3; D call uncertain. The CDR3 totals 13 residues. The V and J ends lost 4 bases and 4 bases respectively, with 8 bases between them. The germline V gene has CDR1 SGHTA and CDR2 FQGNSA. The CDR3 DNA sequence: TGTGCCAGCAGCTCGTTTCGGGGAAACACCATATATTTT. It encodes CASSSFRGNTIYF.

The chain employs TRBV6-1 and TRBJ2-2; no definite D call. Trimming shortened V by 3 bases and J by 7 bases, and 3 bases separated the two germline ends. The CDR3 contains 11 residues. In germline, CDR1 is MNHNS, CDR2 SASEGT. The CDR3 region has the DNA TGTGCCAGCAGTGACGGCGGGGAGCTGTTTTTT. Translation: CASSDGGELFF.

V gene TRBV2 combines with J gene TRBJ1-2; TRBD1 might be the D (5 bases). The V gene's germline CDR1 is SNHLY and CDR2 FYNNEI. V lost 10 bases, J lost 8 bases, and 11 bases lay in between. The CDR3 length is 10 residues. CDR3 DNA sequence: TGTGCCATTTGGGGCGAGGGCTACACCTTC. Its protein is CAIWGEGYTF.

This chain links TRBV27 with TRBJ2-7; 7 bases align to TRBD2. V shed 5 bases and J 5 bases; nucleotides not matched to a gene: 15. This CDR3 contains 16 residues. Looked up from germline, CDR1 is MNHEY and CDR2 is SMNVEV (reference sequence). The CDR3 reads CASSLRLSGRSHEQYF. The CDR3 DNA reads as TGTGCCAGCAGTCTTCGCCTTAGCGGGCGGTCCCACGAGCAGTACTTC.

This clone was seen a few times. V gene TRBV5-1 combines with J gene TRBJ1-1, with TRBD1 matching over 10 bases. J lost 5 bases, V lost 2 bases, and 9 bases had no gene match. CDR1 and CDR2 from the germline V gene are SGHRS and YFSETQ. The CDR3 contains 16 residues. This chain's CDR3 is CASSLPGGTGVTEAFF. Written as DNA, the CDR3 is TGCGCCAGCAGCTTACCGGGTGGGACAGGGGTAACTGAAGCTTTCTTT.

This clone has a handful of counts. This chain joins TRBV28 and TRBJ1-6; weak D call: TRBD1 (5 bases). Trimming stripped 8 bases from V and 5 bases from J, with 16 bases between. From germline, CDR1 is MDHEN and CDR2 SYDVKM. The CDR3 extends over 15 amino acids. The CDR3 region is CASLRGGAHNSPLHF. In DNA, the CDR3 is TGTGCCAGCCTCCGAGGAGGGGCCCATAATTCACCCCTCCACTTT.

In its sample, this clone was seen a few times. The gene calls are TRBV7-8 and TRBJ1-3, with 8 nucleotides matching TRBD1. CDR3 length: 17 amino acids. V was pared by 1 base and J by 2 bases, with 7 bases of the junction left unmatched. Germline V CDR1 and CDR2: SGHVS, FQNEAQ. CDR3 bases: TGTGCCAGCAGCTTAGTTCTCAGGGGGCGAACTGGAAACACCATATATTTT. Translated: CASSLVLRGRTGNTIYF.

The chain uses TRBV6-1 and TRBJ2-2; unclear D gene. The germline gives CDR1 MNHNS, CDR2 SASEGT. This CDR3 is built from 12 residues. V was pared by 11 bases and J by 5 bases, with 12 bases between. CDR3 in amino acids: CASLGPTGELFF. In DNA form, the CDR3 reads TGTGCCTCCCTGGGCCCAACCGGGGAGCTGTTTTTT.